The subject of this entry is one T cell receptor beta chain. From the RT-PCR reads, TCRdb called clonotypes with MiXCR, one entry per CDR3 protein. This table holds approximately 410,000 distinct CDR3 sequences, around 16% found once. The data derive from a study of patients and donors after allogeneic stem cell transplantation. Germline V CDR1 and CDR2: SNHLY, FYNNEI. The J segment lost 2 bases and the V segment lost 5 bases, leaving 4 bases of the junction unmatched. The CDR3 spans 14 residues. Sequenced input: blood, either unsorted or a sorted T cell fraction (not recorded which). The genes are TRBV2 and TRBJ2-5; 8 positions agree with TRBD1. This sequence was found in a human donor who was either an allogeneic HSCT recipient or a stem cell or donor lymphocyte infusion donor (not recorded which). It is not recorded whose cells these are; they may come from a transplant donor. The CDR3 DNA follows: TGTGCCAGCAGTAACCGGACAGGGCAAGAGACCCAGTACTTC. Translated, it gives CASSNRTGQETQYF.